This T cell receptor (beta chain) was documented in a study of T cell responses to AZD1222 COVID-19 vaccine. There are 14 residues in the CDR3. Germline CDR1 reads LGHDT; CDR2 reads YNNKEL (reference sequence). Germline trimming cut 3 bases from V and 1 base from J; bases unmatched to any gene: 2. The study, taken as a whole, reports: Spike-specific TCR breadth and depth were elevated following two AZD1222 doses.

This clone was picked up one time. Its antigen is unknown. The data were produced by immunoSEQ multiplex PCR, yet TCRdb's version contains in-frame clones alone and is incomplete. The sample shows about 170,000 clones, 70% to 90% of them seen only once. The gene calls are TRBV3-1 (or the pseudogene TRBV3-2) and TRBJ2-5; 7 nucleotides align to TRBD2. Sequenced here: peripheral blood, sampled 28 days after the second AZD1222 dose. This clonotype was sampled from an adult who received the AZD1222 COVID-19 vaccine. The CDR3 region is CASSHRTSQETQYF. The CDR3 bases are TGTGCCAGCAGCCACCGGACTAGCCAAGAGACCCAGTACTTC.